This T cell receptor beta chain comes out of a study of T cells in Graves' hyperthyroidism and ophthalmopathy. Amplification of TCR beta CDR3 regions used RNA as the template. First-round RT-PCR with HTBI primers amplified the TCR CDR3 region. TCRdb re-called the multiplex PCR reads through MiXCR, storing one row per CDR3 protein. The table has roughly 350,000 distinct CDR3 sequences, roughly 13% seen once. This clonotype was seen many times. Its antigen remains unidentified. Clinical symptoms, serum thyroxine, TRAb, thyroid ultrasound and orbital computed tomography informed diagnoses. Fresh 10 ml peripheral blood yielded PBMCs. Study-level results: Ophthalmopathy stood apart from stable hyperthyroidism in a 13 V-J model. Ophthalmopathy was model-predicted a median about six months pre-onset.

Sequencing input: blood. This receptor was identified in a woman aged 40 to 50 with Graves' ophthalmopathy.

CDR3 amino acids: CATSRDRRDFYNEQFF. The CDR3 DNA reads TGTGCCACCAGCAGAGATCGGAGGGATTTCTACAATGAGCAGTTCTTC. V and J are TRBV15 and TRBJ2-1, with D perhaps matching TRBD2 (6 bases). V was clipped by 0 bases and J by 3 bases, with 12 bases between them. Germline V gene sequence: CDR1 LNHNV, CDR2 YYDKDF (reference sequence). This CDR3 contains 16 residues.